This TCR beta chain was recorded in a study of cytomegalovirus exposure and HLA in healthy donors. This PCR relied on a set of 60 Vbeta primers and 13 Jbeta primers. Method: immunoSEQ multiplex PCR; TCRdb's copy keeps in-frame clones and lacks some. The sample lists roughly 160,000 clones, 70% to 90% occurring once. This clonotype was obtained from a man between 25 and 39 years old in good health and CMV-seropositive. The sample was PBMCs.

The CDR3 DNA follows: TGTGCCAGCAGCGTAGCTACGGGGATTCGCACAGATACGCAGTATTTT. Translation gives CASSVATGIRTDTQYF. This chain uses TRBV9 with TRBJ2-3; TRBD2 might be the D (5 bases). The CDR3 consists of 16 residues. From germline, CDR1 is SGDLS and CDR2 YYNGEE. Trimming stripped 0 bases from V and 1 base from J, with 12 bases between.